One sample yielded the 32 T cell receptor beta chains listed below, sequenced in a study of cytomegalovirus exposure and HLA in healthy donors. Repertoires were generated with immunoSEQ multiplex PCR, while TCRdb's copy carries only in-frame clones and drops some. The sample yields approximately 160,000 clones, around 90% seen once. The sample comprised PBMCs. Source of these receptors: a woman aged 18-29 years in good health and CMV-seropositive.

The rearrangement uses TRBV10-1 and TRBJ2-2, with TRBD1 matching 8 bases. V shed 6 bases, J shed 7 bases, and the junction held 16 bases outside the gene matches. Germline assignment: CDR1 WNHNN and CDR2 SYGVQD (reference sequence). The CDR3 runs to 17 residues. In DNA, the CDR3 is TGCGCCAGCAGGGCCGGGACAGGAGGGGTTTTTGGCGGGGAGCTGTTTTTT. Translation: CASRAGTGGVFGGELFF.

V usage is TRBV28 and J usage is TRBJ2-5, with a weak D call TRBD1 (6 bases). In germline, CDR1 is MDHEN, CDR2 SYDVKM. The CDR3 has 13 amino acids. The V end was cut by 10 bases, the J end by 5 bases, with 17 bases between. This chain's CDR3 is CATTGSTQETQYF. CDR3 sequence (DNA): TGTGCCACCACAGGGTCTACCCAGGAGACCCAGTACTTC.

This chain uses TRBV30 with TRBJ2-1, with 7 bases aligning to TRBD1. The germline CDR1 and CDR2 sequences are GTSNPN and SVGIG (reference sequence). This CDR3 has 14 amino acids. After removal of 4 bases from V and 2 bases from J, the junction contained 5 bases not matched to a gene. CDR3 sequence reads: CAWNKGATYNEQFF. CDR3 sequence (DNA): TGTGCCTGGAATAAGGGGGCGACCTACAATGAGCAGTTCTTC.

The sample holds a few counts of this clone. V usage is TRBV19 and J usage is TRBJ2-7; 7 nucleotides agree with TRBD1. CDR1 is LNHDA and CDR2 is SQIVND in the germline V gene (reference sequence). Trimming removed 11 bases from V and 3 bases from J; junction bases left unmatched: 10. This CDR3 spans 13 amino acids. This chain's CDR3 is CASLGTEDYEQYF. In DNA form, the CDR3 reads TGTGCCTCACTGGGGACAGAGGACTACGAGCAGTACTTC.

The V call is TRBV15, the J call TRBJ2-2; no clear D. The CDR3 loop spans 12 amino acids. Germline V gene data show CDR1 as LNHNV and CDR2 as YYDKDF (reference sequence). V lost 3 bases and J 7 bases, leaving 6 bases between the germline ends. This CDR3 is CATSSQDGELFF. The CDR3 nucleotides read TGTGCCACCAGCAGCCAGGACGGGGAGCTGTTTTTT.

The chain is built from TRBV4-1 and TRBJ2-7; 11 positions match TRBD2. The CDR3 totals 15 residues. From germline, CDR1 is MGHRA and CDR2 YSYEKL. After removal of 4 bases from V and 7 bases from J, the junction contained 9 bases not matched to a gene. The CDR3 region has the DNA TGCGCCAGCAGCCCTAGCGGGAGGCCTAGTGGGGAGCAGTACTTC. Protein: CASSPSGRPSGEQYF.

In DNA form, the CDR3 reads TGTGCCAGCAGTTTAAGAGGAGTTAGGTCCTACAATGAGCAGTTCTTC. This gives the protein CASSLRGVRSYNEQFF. The chain uses TRBV27 and TRBJ2-1; no definite D call. The CDR3 runs to 16 residues. CDR1 is MNHEY, CDR2 SMNVEV, per germline (reference sequence). Between the trimmed V and J ends, which lost 2 bases and 1 base, there was a span of 12 bases.

The V gene is TRBV27, the J gene TRBJ2-7, with D unresolved. V gave up 3 bases and J gave up 1 base, with 7 bases separating them. This CDR3 is built from 13 residues. Germline V gene lookup returns CDR1 MNHEY and CDR2 SMNVEV (reference sequence). The CDR3 reads CASSFGESYEQYF. In DNA, the CDR3 is TGTGCCAGCAGTTTTGGTGAGTCCTACGAGCAGTACTTC.

V gene TRBV6-7 combines with J gene TRBJ2-5; 7 bases align to TRBD1. TRBV6-7 is reported as an ORF; its role is uncertain. The trim removed 5 bases at V and 4 bases at J, leaving 7 bases unmatched. This CDR3 region has 14 residues. CDR3 nucleotides: TGTGCCAGCAGTCACCAGGGACAGACAGAGACCCAGTACTTC. Protein product: CASSHQGQTETQYF.

This chain connects TRBV7-6 to TRBJ2-2, with 7 nucleotides matching TRBD1. The V and J ends lost 5 bases and 1 base, in that order; junction bases with no gene match: 19. The CDR3 totals 20 residues. The germline V gene encodes CDR1 SGHVS and CDR2 FNYEAQ. As DNA, the CDR3 is TGTGCCAGCAGCATTACCCTACTAGGGGGCTGGTCGGAGAACACCGGGGAGCTGTTTTTT. Translated, it gives CASSITLLGGWSENTGELFF.

This rearrangement joins TRBV19 to TRBJ2-7, with a weak D call TRBD1 (6 bases). CDR3 length equals 15 residues. The germline V gene encodes CDR1 LNHDA and CDR2 SQIVND (reference sequence). The V and J ends lost 6 bases and 2 bases respectively, with 17 bases between them. CDR3 sequence reads: CASSRSGTPTYEQYF. CDR3 in DNA: TGTGCCAGTAGCAGATCCGGGACACCAACCTACGAGCAGTACTTC.

The chain has TRBV30 and TRBJ2-5, with 7 positions matching TRBD1. The CDR3 has 15 residues. Unmatched junction bases numbered 11, after V lost 2 bases and J lost 5 bases. The germline gives CDR1 GTSNPN, CDR2 SVGIG (reference sequence). The CDR3 spells CAWSTPGQYVETQYF. As DNA, the CDR3 is TGTGCCTGGAGTACCCCGGGACAGTATGTGGAGACCCAGTACTTC.

The chain links TRBV6-1 to TRBJ1-3, with 10 bases matching TRBD1. The CDR3 contains 19 residues. Trimming at V came to 1 base and at J to 3 bases, leaving 12 bases not matched to a gene. CDR1 MNHNS and CDR2 SASEGT come from the germline V gene. The CDR3 DNA reads TGTGCCAGCAGTGAAGGAGGAGGACAGGGGGTGAGTATTGGAAACACCATATATTTT. Translation gives CASSEGGGQGVSIGNTIYF.

The chain combines TRBV5-6 with TRBJ2-7; the match to TRBD2 covers 7 bases. The CDR3 has 16 residues. Per germline, CDR1 SGHDT and CDR2 YYEEEE. With 0 bases clipped from V and 2 bases from J, the junction kept 8 bases outside the gene matches. The DNA for the CDR3 is TGTGCCAGCAGCTTGGGGGCCGCGGGAGCTGCCTACGAGCAGTACTTC. This encodes CASSLGAAGAAYEQYF.

This CDR3 reads CASSYSAGEAFF. In DNA form, the CDR3 reads TGTGCCAGCAGTTACTCGGCAGGCGAAGCTTTCTTT. The rearrangement joins TRBV6-5 to TRBJ1-1; D uncertain. The V gene's germline CDR1 is MNHEY and CDR2 SVGAGI. The CDR3 has 12 amino acids. V lost 0 bases and J lost 8, with 7 bases in between.

The rearrangement joins TRBV12-5 to TRBJ1-2; 7 nucleotides line up with TRBD1. J was trimmed by 13 bases and V by 0 bases; bases with no gene match: 17. Per the germline V gene, CDR1 is LGHNT and CDR2 is FRNRAP. This CDR3 is 16 amino acids long. CDR3 in DNA: TGTGCTAGTGGTTTGGTACAGGGGCAGGCCTGGAGTGAGTGCACCTTC. Its translation is CASGLVQGQAWSECTF. The full variable domain, with the rest looked up from reference TRBV12-5 and TRBJ1-2, is DARVTQTPRHKVTEMGQEVTMRCQPILGHNTVFWYRQTMMQGLELLAYFRNRAPLDDSGMPKDRFSAEMPDATLATLKIQPSEPRDSAVYFCASGLVQGQAWSECTFGSGTRLTVV.

CDR3 nucleotide sequence: TGTGCCAGCAGCCCAGATCTAGCGGGGGACCCCGATGAGCAGTTCTTC. It codes for CASSPDLAGDPDEQFF. The genes are TRBV7-9 and TRBJ2-1; TRBD2 aligns across 10 bases. Trimming took 5 bases from V and 8 from J; bases not matched to a gene: 12. This CDR3 is built from 16 residues. CDR1 is SEHNR and CDR2 is FQNEAQ in the germline V gene (reference sequence).

This clone was counted between two and nine times. This chain links TRBV6-1 with TRBJ1-2; TRBD1 matches 7 bases. The CDR3 consists of 15 residues. Germline CDR1 and CDR2: MNHNS and SASEGT. V was clipped by 7 bases and J by 4 bases; unmatched bases: 12. CDR3 region: CASKFMAGGGYGYTF. CDR3 bases: TGTGCCAGCAAGTTTATGGCAGGGGGAGGCTATGGCTACACCTTC.

The gene calls are TRBV6-1 and TRBJ1-5; D might be TRBD1 (6 bases). The V and J ends lost 5 bases and 3 bases respectively, with 14 bases between them. This CDR3 has 15 amino acids. The V gene's germline CDR1 is MNHNS and CDR2 SASEGT. As DNA, the CDR3 is TGTGCCAGCAGTCGGGACACCGTGGCCAATCAGCCCCAGCATTTT. As protein: CASSRDTVANQPQHF.

This rearrangement joins TRBV30 to TRBJ2-7; 12 bases map to TRBD1. Per germline, CDR1 GTSNPN and CDR2 SVGIG (reference sequence). V was pared by 4 bases and J by 5 bases, with 9 bases of the junction left unmatched. The CDR3 is 15 amino acids. The CDR3, as DNA: TGTGCCTGGAAGGGGACAGGGGGCGTTATAGACGAGCAGTACTTC. This sequence encodes CAWKGTGGVIDEQYF.

V and J are TRBV30 and TRBJ2-1; the match to TRBD2 covers 7 bases. CDR3 length: 16 residues. V shed 2 bases, J shed 5 bases, and the junction held 12 bases outside the gene matches. CDR1 is GTSNPN and CDR2 is SVGIG in the germline V gene (reference sequence). The CDR3: CAWSPGTIRDNNEQFF. The CDR3 DNA reads TGTGCCTGGAGTCCCGGGACTATCCGGGATAACAATGAGCAGTTCTTC.

The chain links TRBV6-5 to TRBJ2-7, with D hard to call. This CDR3 spans 15 amino acids. Germline V gives CDR1 MNHEY, CDR2 SVGAGI. Between the trimmed V and J ends, which lost 4 bases and 3 bases, there was a span of 16 bases. CDR3 sequence (DNA): TGTGCCAGCAGTTCCCCTTCAAGCCCAGGCTACGAGCAGTACTTC. Translated, it gives CASSSPSSPGYEQYF.

The V call is TRBV6-5, the J call TRBJ1-4; no clear D. V dropped 0 bases and J dropped 8 bases, with 7 bases sitting between them. The CDR3 spans 13 residues. Germline V gene lookup returns CDR1 MNHEY and CDR2 SVGAGI. CDR3 amino acids: CASSYSLGEKLFF. The CDR3 DNA is TGTGCCAGCAGTTACTCGCTCGGGGAAAAACTGTTTTTT.

The gene calls are TRBV5-1 and TRBJ2-7; the match to TRBD2 covers 8 bases. V lost 4 bases, J lost 2 bases, and 8 bases stayed unmatched. CDR3 size: 15 residues. CDR1 and CDR2 (germline): SGHRS, YFSETQ. CDR3 loop: CASSPLSGATYEQYF. DNA for the CDR3: TGCGCCAGCAGCCCTCTTAGCGGGGCCACCTACGAGCAGTACTTC.

The chain employs TRBV7-2 and TRBJ1-2, with D possibly TRBD1 on 6 matching bases. V lost 5 bases and J lost 4, with 8 bases in between. Germline assignment: CDR1 SGHTA and CDR2 FQGNSA. This CDR3 contains 12 residues. This CDR3 is CASSETGYGYTF. The CDR3 DNA sequence: TGTGCCAGCAGCGAGACAGGCTATGGCTACACCTTC.

The chain couples TRBV7-6 to TRBJ2-7; TRBD1 matches 9 bases. CDR3 length: 16 residues. Germline V gene data show CDR1 as SGHVS and CDR2 as FNYEAQ. The V gene end was trimmed by 3 bases and the J gene end by 2 bases; junction bases not matched to a gene: 8. The CDR3 coding sequence is TGTGCCAGCAGCTTCCAACAGGGGGCTCCTACCTACGAGCAGTACTTC. It translates to CASSFQQGAPTYEQYF.

J is TRBJ1-3 and V is TRBV5-1; D is possibly TRBD1 (5 bases). The germline CDR1 and CDR2 sequences are SGHRS and YFSETQ. This CDR3 contains 17 residues. V shed 4 bases and J shed 0 bases, with 17 bases lying between them. CDR3 region: CASSPQGALISGNTIYF. Here the CDR3 DNA reads TGCGCCAGCAGCCCCCAAGGGGCTCTGATCTCTGGAAACACCATATATTTT.

The genes are TRBV4-1 and TRBJ1-2; D not certain. V was clipped by 0 bases and J by 2 bases, with 7 bases between them. Per germline, CDR1 MGHRA and CDR2 YSYEKL. The CDR3 sequence is 14 residues long. This CDR3 is CASSQDEWNYGYTF. The DNA of the CDR3 is TGCGCCAGCAGCCAAGATGAGTGGAACTATGGCTACACCTTC.

This chain connects TRBV4-1 to TRBJ2-2, with 16 bases identical to TRBD2. CDR3 length: 17 residues. With V trimmed by 4 bases and J by 5 bases, 4 bases remained unmatched. Germline V CDR1 and CDR2: MGHRA, YSYEKL. As DNA, the CDR3 is TGCGCCAGCAGCCCCGTGGGACTAGCGGGAGGGACCGGGGAGCTGTTTTTT. Its protein product is CASSPVGLAGGTGELFF.

This clone was counted a few times. V usage is TRBV7-9 and J usage is TRBJ2-1; 12 bases line up with TRBD2. The CDR3 sequence is 16 residues long. J lost 9 bases, V lost 5 bases, and 11 bases had no gene match. Germline lookup yields CDR1 SEHNR and CDR2 FQNEAQ (reference sequence). Written as DNA, the CDR3 is TGTGCCAGCAGCCCAGGACCGGGACTAGCGGGCCGTGAGCAGTTCTTC. It yields the protein CASSPGPGLAGREQFF. Looking up the rest from reference TRBV7-9 and TRBJ2-1 gives the full variable domain: DTGVSQNPRHKITKRGQNVTFRCDPISEHNRLYWYRQTLGQGPEFLTYFQNEAQLEKSRLLSDRFSAERPKGSFSTLEIQRTEQGDSAMYLCASSPGPGLAGREQFFGPGTRLTVL.

The chain employs TRBV7-9 and TRBJ2-7; D call uncertain. CDR3 length: 14 residues. Germline assignment: CDR1 SEHNR and CDR2 FQNEAQ (reference sequence). The ends were cut back, 0 bases at V and 1 base at J, with 7 bases in the middle. DNA for the CDR3: TGTGCCAGCAGCTTAGCGGGCCAATCCTACGAGCAGTACTTC. It codes for CASSLAGQSYEQYF. Together with reference TRBV7-9 and TRBJ2-7, the CDR3 gives the full variable domain: DTGVSQNPRHKITKRGQNVTFRCDPISEHNRLYWYRQTLGQGPEFLTYFQNEAQLEKSRLLSDRFSAERPKGSFSTLEIQRTEQGDSAMYLCASSLAGQSYEQYFGPGTRLTVT.

This chain uses TRBV19 with TRBJ2-2, with 7 nucleotides matching TRBD2. The V gene's germline CDR1 is LNHDA and CDR2 SQIVND (reference sequence). With 3 bases clipped from V and 7 bases from J, the junction kept 5 bases outside the gene matches. This CDR3 is built from 14 residues. CDR3 protein: CASSIGLVNGELFF. The CDR3 nucleotides read TGTGCCAGTAGTATTGGACTAGTTAACGGGGAGCTGTTTTTT.